This TCR beta chain appears in the sequencing data of a study of cytomegalovirus exposure and HLA in healthy donors. In the PCR, 60 Vbeta and 13 Jbeta primers were used. This table comes from immunoSEQ multiplex PCR, and its TCRdb copy is limited to in-frame clones, with some not included. The sample carries 200,000 to 250,000 clones, approximately 82% recorded once. This sequence originates from a woman in her 50s in good health and CMV-seropositive. Specimen: PBMCs.

The CDR3 reads CASSLGLANYNEQFF. CDR3 nucleotides: TGTGCCAGCAGCTTAGGACTAGCGAACTACAATGAGCAGTTCTTC. The rearrangement links TRBV11-3 to TRBJ2-1; 8 bases align to TRBD2. The CDR3 covers 15 residues. From germline, CDR1 is SGHNT and CDR2 YENEEA. After removal of 1 base from V and 3 bases from J, the junction contained 2 bases not matched to a gene.